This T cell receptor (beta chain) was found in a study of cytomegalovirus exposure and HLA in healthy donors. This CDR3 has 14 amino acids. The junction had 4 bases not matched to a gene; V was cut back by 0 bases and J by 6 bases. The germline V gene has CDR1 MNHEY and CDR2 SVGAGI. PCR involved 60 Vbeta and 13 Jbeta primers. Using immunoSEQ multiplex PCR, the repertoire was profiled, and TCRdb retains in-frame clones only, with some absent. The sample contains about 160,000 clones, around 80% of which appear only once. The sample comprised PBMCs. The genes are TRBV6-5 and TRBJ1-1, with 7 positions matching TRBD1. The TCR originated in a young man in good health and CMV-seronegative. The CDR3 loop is CASSYSGRGSEAFF. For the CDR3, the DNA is TGTGCCAGCAGTTACTCGGGCAGGGGGTCTGAAGCTTTCTTT.